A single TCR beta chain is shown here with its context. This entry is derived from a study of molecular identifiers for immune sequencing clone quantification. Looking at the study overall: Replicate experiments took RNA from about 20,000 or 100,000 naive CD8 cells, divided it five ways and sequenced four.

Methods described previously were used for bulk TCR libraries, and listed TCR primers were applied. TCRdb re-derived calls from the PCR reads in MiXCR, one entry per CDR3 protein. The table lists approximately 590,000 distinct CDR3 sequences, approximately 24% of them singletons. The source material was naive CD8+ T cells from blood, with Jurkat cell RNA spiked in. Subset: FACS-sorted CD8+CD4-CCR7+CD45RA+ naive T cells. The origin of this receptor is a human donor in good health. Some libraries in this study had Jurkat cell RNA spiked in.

In DNA, the CDR3 is TGTGCCAGCAGCTTAGAACAGTCGGTGACTCAGCCCCAGCATTTT. Protein sequence: CASSLEQSVTQPQHF. The J gene is TRBJ1-5, the V gene TRBV11-2; no clear D gene. Germline V gene lookup returns CDR1 SGHAT and CDR2 FQNNGV. Trimming shortened V by 0 bases and J by 6 bases, and 12 bases separated the two germline ends. The CDR3 has 15 amino acids.